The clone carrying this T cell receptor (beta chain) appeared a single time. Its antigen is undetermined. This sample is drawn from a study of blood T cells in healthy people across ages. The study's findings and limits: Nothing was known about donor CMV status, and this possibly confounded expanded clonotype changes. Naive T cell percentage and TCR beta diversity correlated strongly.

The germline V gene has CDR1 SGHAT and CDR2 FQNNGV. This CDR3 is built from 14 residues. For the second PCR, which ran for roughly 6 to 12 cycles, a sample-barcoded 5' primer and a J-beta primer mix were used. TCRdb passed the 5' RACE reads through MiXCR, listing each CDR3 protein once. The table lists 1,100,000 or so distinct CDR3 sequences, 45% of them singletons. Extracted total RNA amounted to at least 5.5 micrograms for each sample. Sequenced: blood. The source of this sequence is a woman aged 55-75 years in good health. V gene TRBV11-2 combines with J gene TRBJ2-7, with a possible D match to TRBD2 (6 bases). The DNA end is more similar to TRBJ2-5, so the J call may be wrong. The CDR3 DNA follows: TGTGCCAGCAGCCCGCCGGGACTGAGAGAGACCCAGTACTTC. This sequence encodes CASSPPGLRETQYF.